This record looks at one TCR beta chain sequence and its context. The primer mix had 60 V beta and 13 J beta primers. Sequenced by immunoSEQ multiplex PCR; TCRdb stores in-frame clones only, minus some. The sample shows roughly 88,000 clones, roughly four fifths of them seen only once. The sample comes from a study of glioma-infiltrating T cells after dendritic cell vaccination. Germline CDR1 and CDR2: SGHTA and FQGNSA. The CDR3 has 13 residues. Trimming pared 2 bases from V and 9 bases from J, leaving 11 bases between. Time point in this sample: after dendritic cell vaccination, including at tumor progression/relapse.

The rearrangement joins TRBV7-2 to TRBJ1-3, with D uncertain. The sequence derives from a human donor with glioblastoma. This material consisted of blood, taken after dendritic cell vaccination. CDR3 in DNA: TGTGCCAGCAGCTTATCGGGGTATAGCACCATATATTTT. It translates to CASSLSGYSTIYF. The full variable domain, rest sourced from reference TRBV7-2 and TRBJ1-3, is GAGVSQSPSNKVTEKGKDVELRCDPISGHTALYWYRQSLGQGLEFLIYFQGNSAPDKSGLPSDRFSAERTGGSVSTLTIQRTQQEDSAVYLCASSLSGYSTIYFGEGSWLTVV.